This passage covers 21 T cell receptor beta chains from one sample sequenced in a study of identical twins. TCRdb used MiXCR to reprocess the 5' RACE reads, holding one entry per CDR3 protein. The sample yields approximately 500,000 distinct CDR3 sequences, less than 25% seen once. The data also belong to a second study, concerning T cells expressing NK-cell markers.

The specimen was CD4+ T cells sorted from blood. Receptors were obtained from a woman under 30 in good health.

This clonotype was detected only a few times. The V call is TRBV27, the J call TRBJ1-5; D gene unclear. Germline V gene lookup returns CDR1 MNHEY and CDR2 SMNVEV (reference sequence). Trimming left V 2 bases short and J 6 bases short, with 14 bases between. This CDR3 has 15 amino acids. The CDR3 DNA reads TGTGCCAGCAGTTTAGAGGGAATTGCTCGTCAGCCCCAGCATTTT. Its translation: CASSLEGIARQPQHF.

This clonotype was seen a few times. The chain recombines TRBV20-1 with TRBJ1-4, with D maybe TRBD1 (6 bases). Germline CDR1 is DFQATT and CDR2 is SNEGSKA (reference sequence). CDR3 length: 14 residues. V was cut by 6 bases and J by 7 bases, with 18 bases left in between. CDR3 region: CSAMGGGGGEKLFF. CDR3 DNA sequence: TGCAGTGCCATGGGTGGAGGGGGTGGTGAAAAACTGTTTTTT.

V gene TRBV11-2 combines with J gene TRBJ2-1; 7 bases align to TRBD2. The CDR3 length is 16 residues. Germline-derived CDR1 and CDR2 are SGHAT and FQNNGV. The ends lost 4 bases at V and 0 bases at J; junction bases unmatched: 6. The CDR3 DNA reads as TGTGCCAGCAGCTCGGGACTATTGAGCTCCTACAATGAGCAGTTCTTC. Its protein is CASSSGLLSSYNEQFF.

As DNA, the CDR3 is TGCAGTGCTAGGAGGGGACAGGGGGACCACGAGCAGTACTTC. Its translation is CSARRGQGDHEQYF. The chain employs TRBV20-1 and TRBJ2-7; 11 bases line up with TRBD1. Per germline, CDR1 DFQATT and CDR2 SNEGSKA (reference sequence). The CDR3 extends over 14 amino acids. Losses at the gene ends were 3 bases for V and 5 bases for J; bases not matched to a gene: 6.

This clonotype was recorded a few times. This chain connects TRBV18 to TRBJ2-2; 7 bases line up with TRBD1. The CDR3 covers 15 residues. CDR1 is KGHSH and CDR2 is LQKENI in the germline V gene. V shed 8 bases, J shed 8 bases, and the junction held 14 bases outside the gene matches. DNA for the CDR3: TGTGCCAGCCGCCAATGGGACAGTCCTGGAGGGGAGCTGTTTTTT. Its protein is CASRQWDSPGGELFF.

This clonotype was detected a few times. J is TRBJ2-5 and V is TRBV7-9; D is unresolved. Germline V gene data show CDR1 as SEHNR and CDR2 as FQNEAQ (reference sequence). V was trimmed by 5 bases and J by 4 bases, leaving 11 bases between them. The CDR3 totals 13 residues. The CDR3 sequence is CASSPQNGETQYF. Here the CDR3 DNA reads TGTGCCAGCAGCCCACAAAACGGAGAGACCCAGTACTTC.

There are a few counts of this clonotype. The chain couples TRBV4-2 to TRBJ2-5, with D tentatively TRBD1 (6 bases). Per the germline V gene, CDR1 is LGHNA and CDR2 is YNFKEQ. The CDR3 contains 15 residues. V was shortened by 5 bases and J by 5 bases, with 18 bases between the two germline ends. CDR3: CASSIPGHSEETQYF. CDR3 in DNA: TGTGCCAGCAGCATACCGGGACATTCTGAGGAGACCCAGTACTTC.

The chain links TRBV20-1 to TRBJ2-1; TRBD2 aligns across 7 bases. CDR1 is DFQATT, CDR2 SNEGSKA, per germline (reference sequence). This CDR3 contains 15 residues. V was pared by 3 bases and J by 4 bases, with 9 bases of the junction left unmatched. The CDR3: CSASPLAEVYNEQFF. CDR3 in DNA: TGCAGTGCTAGTCCCCTAGCGGAAGTATACAATGAGCAGTTCTTC.

This clonotype showed up just a few times. The V and J genes are TRBV18 and TRBJ1-1; D call uncertain. With 3 bases removed from V and 0 bases from J, the gap between germline ends came to 5 bases. CDR1 KGHSH and CDR2 LQKENI come from the germline V gene. The CDR3 runs 13 residues. The CDR3 DNA reads TGTGCCAGCTCACCCTGGGTGAACACTGAAGCTTTCTTT. Translating it yields CASSPWVNTEAFF.

This clonotype appeared a few times. This chain joins TRBV12-3 or TRBV12-4 and TRBJ2-3; a possible D gene is TRBD2 (5 bases). This CDR3 region has 14 residues. Between the trimmed V and J ends, which lost 3 bases and 6 bases, there was a span of 13 bases. CDR3: CASSFLRRQDTQYF. The CDR3 DNA follows: TGTGCCAGCAGTTTTCTCAGGAGGCAGGATACGCAGTATTTT.

This clonotype was found a few times. This sequence joins TRBV6-5 and TRBJ1-5, with a weak D call TRBD1 (5 bases). The CDR3 extends over 16 amino acids. V gave up 2 bases and J gave up 4 bases, with 15 bases separating them. Germline CDR1 MNHEY, CDR2 SVGAGI. CDR3 amino acids: CASSYSARGRNQPQHF. The DNA of the CDR3 is TGTGCCAGCAGTTACAGTGCTCGGGGCCGAAATCAGCCCCAGCATTTT.

In this sample, this clonotype turned up a few times. The chain uses TRBV20-1 and TRBJ2-7; tentatively, D is TRBD1 (6 bases). Trimming left V 4 bases short and J 0 bases short, with 10 bases between. The germline V gene has CDR1 DFQATT and CDR2 SNEGSKA (reference sequence). This CDR3 region has 13 residues. The CDR3 sequence: CSANRESSYEQYF. The CDR3 DNA follows: TGCAGTGCTAACAGGGAAAGCTCCTACGAGCAGTACTTC.

This chain connects TRBV19 to TRBJ1-2; perhaps TRBD1 as D (6 bases). V was clipped by 6 bases and J by 1 base, with 15 bases between them. Germline loops: CDR1 LNHDA, CDR2 SQIVND (reference sequence). CDR3 length: 15 residues. The CDR3 protein is CASRMGASSNYGYTF. The CDR3 DNA reads as TGTGCCAGTAGGATGGGGGCTTCAAGTAACTATGGCTACACCTTC.

J is TRBJ1-2 and V is TRBV3-1, with unresolved D. Trimming pared 4 bases from V and 0 bases from J, leaving 9 bases between. Germline CDR1 LGHDT, CDR2 YNNKEL (reference sequence). The CDR3 is 14 amino acids. The chain's CDR3 is CASSLGPANYGYTF. CDR3 DNA: TGTGCCAGCAGCCTAGGACCCGCTAACTATGGCTACACCTTC.

A few counts support this clonotype. This rearrangement joins TRBV29-1 to TRBJ2-3, with a tentative D call TRBD1 (6 bases). The CDR3 is made up of 14 amino acids. The V end lost 7 bases, the J end lost 6 bases, and 20 bases lay between the germline ends. Germline V gene data show CDR1 as SQVTM and CDR2 as ANQGSEA. CDR3: CSARGGPTTDTQYF. CDR3 DNA: TGCAGCGCCCGAGGGGGTCCCACCACGGATACGCAGTATTTT.

This chain's CDR3 is CSARDERVGEKLFF. In nucleotides, the CDR3 is TGCAGTGCTAGAGATGAACGGGTGGGAGAAAAACTGTTTTTT. This rearrangement joins TRBV20-1 to TRBJ1-4; D is uncertain. Germline V gene data show CDR1 as DFQATT and CDR2 as SNEGSKA (reference sequence). The CDR3 consists of 14 residues. V was cut by 0 bases and J by 8 bases, with 13 bases left in between.

The chain has TRBV9 and TRBJ2-7, with D perhaps TRBD2 (6 bases). The CDR3 has 15 residues. V was shortened by 0 bases and J by 2 bases, with 12 bases between the two germline ends. Germline V gene data show CDR1 as SGDLS and CDR2 as YYNGEE. The CDR3: CASSVEVGGTYEQYF. The CDR3 DNA sequence: TGTGCCAGCAGCGTAGAGGTGGGGGGAACCTACGAGCAGTACTTC. The whole variable domain, remainder taken from reference TRBV9 and TRBJ2-7, is DSGVTQTPKHLITATGQRVTLRCSPRSGDLSVYWYQQSLDQGLQFLIQYYNGEERAKGNILERFSAQQFPDLHSELNLSSLELGDSALYFCASSVEVGGTYEQYFGPGTRLTVT.

The chain employs TRBV3-1 and TRBJ2-3; the match to TRBD1 covers 8 bases. CDR1 and CDR2 from the germline V gene are LGHDT and YNNKEL (reference sequence). CDR3 size: 15 residues. The V gene end was trimmed by 6 bases and the J gene end by 0 bases; junction bases not matched to a gene: 5. CDR3 DNA: TGTGCCAGCAGATCCGGACAGGGTAGCACAGATACGCAGTATTTT. This encodes CASRSGQGSTDTQYF.

At least ten counts were recorded for this clonotype. The chain combines TRBV5-1 with TRBJ2-1; D is uncertain. The CDR3 has 15 residues. The V gene lost 0 bases and the J gene lost 0 bases, with 7 bases spanning the gap. Germline CDR1 reads SGHRS; CDR2 reads YFSETQ. CDR3 DNA sequence: TGCGCCAGCAGCTTGGGTCCTAGCTCCTACAATGAGCAGTTCTTC. Protein: CASSLGPSSYNEQFF.

This sequence joins TRBV5-1 and TRBJ2-7; D is perhaps TRBD1 (7 bases). Germline V gives CDR1 SGHRS, CDR2 YFSETQ. This CDR3 has 14 residues. The V and J ends lost 5 bases and 4 bases respectively, with 16 bases between them. CDR3 protein: CASRKGGGKYEQYF. The CDR3 coding sequence is TGCGCCAGCAGGAAAGGAGGGGGCAAGTACGAGCAGTACTTC.

Remarks on this clonotype: At one end, the junction sequence differs from germline, possibly due to a read error. The J gene is TRBJ2-5, the V gene TRBV30, with a possible D match to TRBD1 (6 bases). Germline V gene data show CDR1 as GTSNPN and CDR2 as SVGIG (reference sequence). The CDR3 length is 13 residues. The CDR3 DNA follows: TGTGCCTGGAGTGTGGGGGCTCAAGGGACCCAGTACTTC. Protein sequence: CAWSVGAQGTQYF.